These 28 T cell receptor beta chains share one sample of origin, sequenced in a study of blood T cells in healthy people across ages. The use of a sample-barcoded 5' primer and a J-beta primer mix characterized a second PCR of 7 to 11 cycles. TCRdb used MiXCR to reprocess the 5' RACE reads, holding one entry per CDR3 protein. The sample consists of 800,000 to 1,300,000 distinct CDR3 sequences, approximately 25% of them appearing once. These records were also assigned to another study, of T cells of mothers and their children.

The material sequenced was blood. These receptors originate from a girl aged 2 to 10 in good health.

This rearrangement joins TRBV5-1 to TRBJ2-7; 9 positions agree with TRBD1. The CDR3 is 15 amino acids. V gave up 1 base and J gave up 2 bases; unmatched junction bases: 4. Germline CDR1 is SGHRS and CDR2 is YFSETQ. The CDR3 DNA follows: TGCGCCAGCAGCTTGTCCGGGGACAGGGCCTACGAGCAGTACTTC. It yields the protein CASSLSGDRAYEQYF.

This clonotype was counted only a few times. The chain uses TRBV20-1 and TRBJ2-3, with TRBD2 matching 9 bases. Trimming removed 5 bases from V and 2 bases from J; junction bases left unmatched: 8. This CDR3 comprises 15 residues. The V gene's germline CDR1 is DFQATT and CDR2 SNEGSKA (reference sequence). CDR3: CSAPLGGGVTDTQYF. DNA for the CDR3: TGCAGTGCTCCCCTTGGCGGGGGGGTCACAGATACGCAGTATTTT.

This sequence joins TRBV18 and TRBJ1-6; D is unclear. This CDR3 has 13 residues. Germline V lookup: CDR1 KGHSH, CDR2 LQKENI. Trimming stripped 10 bases from V and 6 bases from J, with 13 bases between. The CDR3 spells CATRGLGNSPLHF. In DNA form, the CDR3 reads TGTGCCACCCGCGGACTGGGTAATTCACCCCTCCACTTT.

V is TRBV7-6 and J is TRBJ2-2; TRBD1 agrees at 7 bases. The J segment lost 4 bases and the V segment lost 3 bases, leaving 2 bases of the junction unmatched. The CDR3 runs to 14 residues. CDR1 SGHVS and CDR2 FNYEAQ come from the germline V gene. CDR3 sequence reads: CASSFPGGTGELFF. The CDR3 nucleotides read TGTGCCAGCAGCTTCCCAGGGGGCACCGGGGAGCTGTTTTTT.

This clonotype was counted a few times. The chain links TRBV4-2 to TRBJ2-7; D is possibly TRBD2 (5 bases). This CDR3 has 14 residues. Germline-derived CDR1 and CDR2 are LGHNA and YNFKEQ. Trimming shortened V by 1 base and J by 3 bases, and 10 bases separated the two germline ends. CDR3 nucleotides: TGTGCCAGCAGCCAAGTGGGAGAAAGCTACGAGCAGTACTTC. This encodes CASSQVGESYEQYF.

The sample holds a few counts of this clonotype. CDR3 amino acids: CASSFWSSEQYF. CDR3 nucleotide sequence: TGTGCCAGCAGCTTCTGGTCCTCTGAGCAGTACTTC. This chain joins TRBV7-2 and TRBJ2-7; no definite D call. The V gene's germline CDR1 is SGHTA and CDR2 FQGNSA. The CDR3 is 12 residues long. V lost 3 bases, J lost 7 bases, and 10 bases lay in between.

This clonotype has a handful of counts. The chain employs TRBV24-1 and TRBJ2-3; tentative D call: TRBD1 (6 bases). The ends were cut back, 3 bases at V and 3 bases at J, with 21 bases in the middle. Germline-derived CDR1 and CDR2 are KGHDR and SFDVKD. The CDR3 runs 18 residues. The CDR3 is CATSDEVYRDPGTDTQYF. The CDR3 DNA sequence: TGTGCCACCAGTGATGAGGTATACAGGGACCCGGGGACAGATACGCAGTATTTT.

This chain connects TRBV5-1 to TRBJ2-1; 12 bases fit TRBD2. The closer fit of TRBJ2-5 to the DNA end suggests the J call may be wrong. The germline V gene has CDR1 SGHRS and CDR2 YFSETQ. The CDR3 spans 20 residues. For the CDR3, the DNA is TGCGCCAGCAGCTTGGATCCGAGACTAGCGGGAGATGATGCGGTTGAGACCCAGTACTTC. Translated, it gives CASSLDPRLAGDDAVETQYF.

The chain joins TRBV3-1 to TRBJ2-2; TRBD2 might be the D (6 bases). Germline CDR1 LGHDT, CDR2 YNNKEL (reference sequence). V lost 8 bases, J lost 7 bases, and 8 bases lay in between. The CDR3 length is 11 residues. CDR3 coding DNA: TGTGCCAGCTGGGGGGTCGGGGAGCTGTTTTTT. Translating it yields CASWGVGELFF.

The CDR3 nucleotides are TGTGCCAGCGTGGGGTTGCGGAATGAGCAGTTCTTC. Translation: CASVGLRNEQFF. The chain links TRBV28 to TRBJ2-5; D not certain. The J call may be mistaken, given a closer DNA end match to TRBJ2-1. CDR1 and CDR2 (germline): MDHEN, SYDVKM. This CDR3 has 12 residues.

The chain carries TRBV11-2 and TRBJ2-3; the D is unclear. V lost 8 bases to trimming and J lost 6 bases, with 12 bases between them. The CDR3 has 12 residues. Germline V gives CDR1 SGHAT, CDR2 FQNNGV. The CDR3 DNA sequence: TGTGCCAGCGCACTGGACGAGGATACGCAGTATTTT. Amino acid sequence: CASALDEDTQYF.

The chain carries TRBV27 and TRBJ1-1; D is unresolved. Germline lookup yields CDR1 MNHEY and CDR2 SMNVEV (reference sequence). The CDR3 loop spans 15 amino acids. V was clipped by 11 bases and J by 4 bases, with 23 bases between them. CDR3 sequence: CAVIRQMIGGTEAFF. The CDR3 DNA reads as TGTGCCGTAATACGTCAGATGATAGGAGGCACTGAAGCTTTCTTT.

The chain joins TRBV2 to TRBJ2-7, with 10 nucleotides matching TRBD2. Germline V gives CDR1 SNHLY, CDR2 FYNNEI. The junction had 4 bases not matched to a gene; V was cut back by 7 bases and J by 4 bases. This CDR3 region has 13 residues. The CDR3 is CASIPSGSYEQYF. CDR3 DNA sequence: TGTGCCAGCATTCCTAGCGGGAGTTACGAGCAGTACTTC.

The V gene is TRBV10-3, the J gene TRBJ2-7, with 7 bases aligning to TRBD1. The CDR3 covers 16 residues. V lost 4 bases, J lost 5 bases, and 14 bases stayed unmatched. Germline lookup yields CDR1 ENHRY and CDR2 SYGVKD. The CDR3 DNA reads as TGTGCCATCAGTGTCCCGGCGACAGGGAGTTCGAACGAGCAGTACTTC. It specifies CAISVPATGSSNEQYF.

This sequence joins TRBV7-9 and TRBJ2-7, with D perhaps TRBD1 or TRBD2 (5 bases each). The germline CDR1 and CDR2 sequences are SEHNR and FQNEAQ (reference sequence). The CDR3 spans 15 residues. The V end was cut by 0 bases, the J end by 5 bases, with 14 bases between. The chain's CDR3 is CASSLALGVYDEQYF. The CDR3 DNA reads as TGTGCCAGCAGCTTAGCGCTGGGGGTCTATGACGAGCAGTACTTC. Full variable domain (missing parts from reference TRBV7-9 and TRBJ2-7): DTGVSQNPRHKITKRGQNVTFRCDPISEHNRLYWYRQTLGQGPEFLTYFQNEAQLEKSRLLSDRFSAERPKGSFSTLEIQRTEQGDSAMYLCASSLALGVYDEQYFGPGTRLTVT.

The J gene is TRBJ1-1, the V gene TRBV29-1, with D possibly being TRBD1 (6 bases). V was clipped by 3 bases and J by 11 bases, with 10 bases between them. This CDR3 contains 10 residues. Germline CDR1 SQVTM, CDR2 ANQGSEA. The CDR3 DNA sequence: TGCAGCGTTGATCAGGGGTACGCTTTCTTT. This codes for CSVDQGYAFF.

This clonotype was found a few times. The chain joins TRBV7-9 to TRBJ2-7; D is possibly TRBD1 (5 bases). Trimming cost V 4 bases and J 4 bases, with 20 bases left between them. CDR3 length equals 16 residues. CDR1 and CDR2 from the germline V gene are SEHNR and FQNEAQ (reference sequence). The CDR3 nucleotides are TGTGCCAGCAGCTCGCCGCGACTGGGGCCGGTATACGAGCAGTACTTC. Translated: CASSSPRLGPVYEQYF.

This clonotype was found a few times. The CDR3 reads CASSAPVTGGSYEQYF. CDR3 in DNA: TGTGCCAGCAGTGCCCCCGTGACAGGGGGTTCATACGAGCAGTACTTC. The chain uses TRBV27 and TRBJ2-7, with 9 bases matching TRBD1. With 5 bases clipped from V and 4 bases from J, the junction kept 12 bases outside the gene matches. This CDR3 region has 16 residues. Germline V gene lookup returns CDR1 MNHEY and CDR2 SMNVEV (reference sequence).

This clonotype was seen only a few times. This chain uses TRBV4-1 with TRBJ1-2; D gene ambiguous. This CDR3 comprises 15 residues. With 1 base removed from V and 8 bases from J, the gap between germline ends came to 17 bases. CDR1 is MGHRA and CDR2 is YSYEKL in the germline V gene. CDR3 amino acids: CASSQGEGRLGGYTF. CDR3 in DNA: TGCGCCAGCAGCCAAGGGGAGGGCCGGCTGGGGGGCTACACCTTC.

This clonotype has more than one count but fewer than ten. The chain recombines TRBV25-1 with TRBJ2-5; a possible D gene is TRBD2 (5 bases). Gene TRBJ2-7 matches the end of the DNA better, so the J call may be wrong. From germline, CDR1 is MGHDK and CDR2 SYGVNS. This CDR3 is built from 13 residues. CDR3 bases: TGTGCCAGCCCCCGGACTTTAGGCTACGAGCAGTACTTC. Residues: CASPRTLGYEQYF.

This clonotype was observed a handful of times. The CDR3 DNA is TGTGCCAGCAGCCCTCCCCGGGACAGGGGTGAGGAGACCCAGTACTTC. It codes for CASSPPRDRGEETQYF. The chain recombines TRBV13 with TRBJ2-5; 10 bases agree with TRBD1. V shed 5 bases, J shed 5 bases, and the junction held 11 bases outside the gene matches. Germline assignment: CDR1 PRHDT and CDR2 FYEKMQ (reference sequence). The CDR3 length is 16 residues.

This clonotype came up a few times. This chain joins TRBV7-3 and TRBJ2-2; unclear D gene. This CDR3 has 13 amino acids. The germline gives CDR1 SGHTA, CDR2 FQGTGA. Trimming removed 5 bases at V and 6 bases at J, with 10 bases between. The CDR3 region is CASSLGDAGELFF. In DNA, the CDR3 is TGTGCCAGCAGCCTTGGCGACGCCGGGGAGCTGTTTTTT.

The chain has TRBV5-1 and TRBJ2-7; TRBD2 matches 7 bases. Germline lookup yields CDR1 SGHRS and CDR2 YFSETQ. With 0 bases clipped from V and 7 bases from J, the junction kept 19 bases outside the gene matches. The CDR3 spans 18 residues. CDR3: CASSLAPPGLSSLREQYF. CDR3 nucleotides: TGCGCCAGCAGCTTGGCTCCCCCGGGACTAAGTTCTTTAAGGGAGCAGTACTTC.

This clonotype was counted a few times. V and J are TRBV27 and TRBJ1-1; possible D gene TRBD1, 5 bases. The V end lost 8 bases, the J end lost 2 bases, and 12 bases lay between the germline ends. Germline loops: CDR1 MNHEY, CDR2 SMNVEV (reference sequence). The CDR3 sequence is 13 residues long. The CDR3 coding sequence is TGTGCCAGCTGGGGGGGGGATAACACTGAAGCTTTCTTT. This sequence encodes CASWGGDNTEAFF.

This clonotype has only a few counts. V and J are TRBV12-3 or TRBV12-4 and TRBJ1-1, with D tentatively TRBD1 (5 bases). The CDR3 length is 16 residues. The ends were cut back, 4 bases at V and 5 bases at J, with 20 bases in the middle. The CDR3 DNA is TGTGCCAGCAGTTCAGCCGGGACCGGGGGACGTACTGAAGCTTTCTTT. Its translation: CASSSAGTGGRTEAFF.

The gene calls are TRBV6-5 and TRBJ1-2, with 7 bases identical to TRBD1. CDR3 length: 15 amino acids. V lost 5 bases and J lost 11; bases outside the gene matches: 17. Germline assignment: CDR1 MNHEY and CDR2 SVGAGI. CDR3 region: CASSQGTDKSLGYTF. In DNA form, the CDR3 reads TGTGCCAGCAGTCAAGGGACAGACAAATCCCTAGGATACACCTTC.

J is TRBJ1-4 and V is TRBV27, with 12 bases that match TRBD1. CDR1 is MNHEY and CDR2 is SMNVEV in the germline V gene (reference sequence). CDR3 size: 14 residues. V dropped 5 bases and J dropped 10; count of bases not matched to a gene: 5. CDR3 coding DNA: TGTGCCAGCAGTCACGGGACAGGGGGCGGAAAACTGTTTTTT. Translating gives CASSHGTGGGKLFF.

This clonotype was picked up a small number of times. The J gene is TRBJ2-5, the V gene TRBV6-2 or TRBV6-3; no firm D call. CDR1 MNHEY and CDR2 SVGEGT come from the germline V gene. V was pared by 3 bases and J by 1 base, with 9 bases between. The CDR3 totals 14 residues. The CDR3 bases are TGTGCCAGCAGTTATCCGGATGCCCAAGAGACCCAGTACTTC. It encodes CASSYPDAQETQYF.